The following is a TCR beta chain sequence with its context. The source of the sample is a study of brain T cells in children with intractable seizures. Germline CDR1 SGHVS, CDR2 FQNEAQ. Between the trimmed V and J ends, which lost 1 base and 0 bases, there was a span of 13 bases. The CDR3 runs 18 residues. Method: immunoSEQ multiplex PCR; TCRdb's copy keeps in-frame clones and lacks some. The data show 95,000 to 120,000 clones, approximately 94% seen once. The material sequenced was peripheral blood, taken at surgery. This chain uses TRBV7-8 with TRBJ1-6; no firm D call. The clonotype comes from a boy under two years old with hemimegalencephaly and intractable seizures. The CDR3 region has the DNA TGTGCCAGCAGCTTAGTAACGGGAGGTGGCTCCTATAATTCACCCCTCCACTTT. It yields the protein CASSLVTGGGSYNSPLHF.